Each of the 21 T cell receptor beta chains below was sequenced from the same sample in a study of low-dose radiotherapy and immunotherapy resistance in tumors. First-strand cDNA used TRAV- and TRBV-specific primers, covering alpha and beta chains. TCR amplification involved roughly 21 PCR cycles with a constant-region primer and V-primer adapter. TCRdb called the reads again in MiXCR, with one record for every CDR3 protein. This sample has 13,000 to 15,000 distinct CDR3 sequences, with more than 60% found just once. Receptor source: a human donor with advanced metastatic prostate, ovarian, gallbladder or colorectal cancer (not recorded which). This table probably holds off-target reads from a library built for another chain.

The chain links TRBV19 to TRBJ1-4; D is undetermined. The germline V gene encodes CDR1 LNHDA and CDR2 SQIVND (reference sequence). Trimming cost V 5 bases and J 4 bases, with 14 bases left between them. This CDR3 contains 15 residues. The CDR3 region is CASSPLIGLNEKLFF. The CDR3 DNA is TGTGCCAGTAGTCCCCTGATTGGGCTTAATGAAAAACTGTTTTTT.

This clonotype has just a few counts. The chain uses TRBV9 and TRBJ2-1; TRBD2 matches 10 bases. This CDR3 is built from 15 residues. In germline, CDR1 is SGDLS, CDR2 YYNGEE. Losses at the gene ends were 0 bases for V and 4 bases for J; bases not matched to a gene: 1. The CDR3: CASSVVSGGYNEQFF. The CDR3 DNA reads TGTGCCAGCAGCGTAGTTAGCGGGGGGTACAATGAGCAGTTCTTC. Full variable domain (outside the CDR3, taken from reference TRBV9 and TRBJ2-1): DSGVTQTPKHLITATGQRVTLRCSPRSGDLSVYWYQQSLDQGLQFLIQYYNGEERAKGNILERFSAQQFPDLHSELNLSSLELGDSALYFCASSVVSGGYNEQFFGPGTRLTVL.

The chain carries TRBV19 and TRBJ2-4; D may be TRBD1 (6 bases). The CDR3 is 15 residues long. Trimming took 4 bases from V and 0 from J, leaving 10 bases between them. CDR1 LNHDA and CDR2 SQIVND come from the germline V gene (reference sequence). CDR3 nucleotides: TGTGCCAGTAGTAGAGAAGGGGGAGCCAAAAACATTCAGTACTTC. This sequence encodes CASSREGGAKNIQYF.

This rearrangement joins TRBV5-1 to TRBJ1-6; possibly TRBD1 for D (5 bases). V gave up 0 bases and J gave up 8 bases, with 12 bases separating them. The CDR3 consists of 15 residues. The germline V gene encodes CDR1 SGHRS and CDR2 YFSETQ. CDR3 sequence (DNA): TGCGCCAGCAGCTTGGAGGCAGGGAGGGATTCACCCCTCCACTTT. Translation: CASSLEAGRDSPLHF.

This chain connects TRBV20-1 to TRBJ2-3; 10 nucleotides align to TRBD2. J was trimmed by 5 bases and V by 4 bases; bases with no gene match: 15. Germline CDR1 reads DFQATT; CDR2 reads SNEGSKA (reference sequence). The CDR3 runs to 17 residues. The CDR3 DNA follows: TGCAGTGCTACGACAGAACCGGGACTAGCGACCGGAGATACGCAGTATTTT. It translates to CSATTEPGLATGDTQYF.

The V gene is TRBV24-1, the J gene TRBJ2-5; TRBD1 agrees at 8 bases. The CDR3 loop spans 14 amino acids. Germline CDR1 KGHDR, CDR2 SFDVKD. Trimming took 4 bases from V and 5 from J; bases not matched to a gene: 5. CDR3 coding DNA: TGTGCCACCAGTGACCCGGGACAGGCGGAGACCCAGTACTTC. Translation: CATSDPGQAETQYF.

V gene TRBV9 combines with J gene TRBJ2-3; D is undetermined. This CDR3 has 13 amino acids. The V gene's germline CDR1 is SGDLS and CDR2 YYNGEE. The V and J ends lost 0 bases and 1 base respectively, with 3 bases between them. CDR3 protein: CASSVGGTDTQYF. The CDR3 nucleotides are TGTGCCAGCAGCGTAGGTGGCACAGATACGCAGTATTTT.

The gene calls are TRBV6-1 and TRBJ2-7; TRBD1 aligns across 8 bases. Germline CDR1 MNHNS, CDR2 SASEGT. CDR3 length: 14 amino acids. The J segment lost 4 bases and the V segment lost 4 bases, leaving 6 bases of the junction unmatched. CDR3 in amino acids: CASSARQGPYEQYF. In DNA, the CDR3 is TGTGCCAGCAGTGCACGACAGGGGCCTTACGAGCAGTACTTC.

This clonotype was observed a few times. The chain joins TRBV5-6 to TRBJ2-1, with D maybe TRBD1 (6 bases). The V end lost 0 bases, the J end lost 10 bases, and 11 bases lay between the germline ends. This CDR3 is built from 13 residues. Germline V gene sequence: CDR1 SGHDT, CDR2 YYEEEE. DNA of the CDR3: TGTGCCAGCAGCTTGGCCGGGACAAGAGAGCAGTTCTTC. Its protein product is CASSLAGTREQFF.

This chain connects TRBV28 to TRBJ1-1; unclear D gene. V dropped 4 bases and J dropped 1 base, with 4 bases sitting between them. This CDR3 spans 12 amino acids. CDR1 is MDHEN and CDR2 is SYDVKM in the germline V gene. CDR3 DNA: TGTGCCAGCAGTTCAGGGAACACTGAAGCTTTCTTT. The encoded protein is CASSSGNTEAFF.

The rearrangement uses TRBV29-1 and TRBJ2-7, with D perhaps TRBD2 (6 bases). The CDR3 runs to 13 residues. Germline V gives CDR1 SQVTM, CDR2 ANQGSEA. V was trimmed by 3 bases and J by 4 bases, leaving 13 bases between them. The CDR3 loop reads CSVEVAGTYEQYF. CDR3 nucleotide sequence: TGCAGCGTTGAGGTGGCGGGGACGTACGAGCAGTACTTC.

The chain joins TRBV10-2 to TRBJ2-3; D remains ambiguous. V was pared by 3 bases and J by 0 bases, with 16 bases between. This CDR3 is 17 amino acids long. The germline V gene encodes CDR1 WSHSY and CDR2 SAAADI. CDR3 sequence: CASSDNRGVGSTDTQYF. For the CDR3, the DNA is TGCGCCAGCAGTGATAATCGTGGGGTCGGTAGCACAGATACGCAGTATTTT.

This clonotype appeared a few times. The J gene is TRBJ2-4, the V gene TRBV11-2; D may be TRBD1 or TRBD2 (6 bases each). Germline CDR1 is SGHAT and CDR2 is FQNNGV. The CDR3 sequence is 15 residues long. Trimming cost V 3 bases and J 1 base, with 10 bases left between them. DNA for the CDR3: TGTGCCAGCAGCTTCGGGGGCAGCGCCAAAAACATTCAGTACTTC. Translated, it gives CASSFGGSAKNIQYF.

The chain employs TRBV30 and TRBJ1-4, with 8 positions matching TRBD1. CDR3 length: 15 residues. The V and J ends lost 2 bases and 8 bases, in that order; junction bases with no gene match: 10. CDR1 and CDR2 (germline): GTSNPN, SVGIG (reference sequence). CDR3 bases: TGTGCCTGGAGTATTGTACACAGGGGGGAAGAAAAACTGTTTTTT. Its protein is CAWSIVHRGEEKLFF.

The genes are TRBV3-1 and TRBJ2-5; D is unresolved. The CDR3 is 13 amino acids. Germline V gene data show CDR1 as LGHDT and CDR2 as YNNKEL (reference sequence). Trimming left V 0 bases short and J 3 bases short, with 5 bases between. The CDR3 nucleotides read TGTGCCAGCAGCCAAGAACTAAAAGAGACCCAGTACTTC. Its protein is CASSQELKETQYF.

The V call is TRBV5-8, the J call TRBJ2-1, with 10 bases matching TRBD2. This CDR3 comprises 15 residues. Germline CDR1 SGHTS, CDR2 YDEGEE. With 4 bases clipped from V and 6 bases from J, the junction kept 7 bases outside the gene matches. The DNA of the CDR3 is TGTGCCAGCAGCGCCAGCGGGGGGGCGGTCAATGAGCAGTTCTTC. It encodes CASSASGGAVNEQFF.

CDR3 in amino acids: CAWSDPLGVSSYNEQFF. DNA for the CDR3: TGTGCCTGGAGTGACCCCCTAGGGGTTAGCTCCTACAATGAGCAGTTCTTC. This chain connects TRBV30 to TRBJ2-1, with TRBD1 as a possible D gene (5 bases). Germline CDR1 and CDR2: GTSNPN and SVGIG (reference sequence). Deletions cut 1 base from V and 0 bases from J, with 16 bases between. The CDR3 totals 17 residues.

CDR3 region: CASSSLYHSTGELFF. The CDR3 DNA is TGTGCCAGCAGCTCCCTTTACCACTCCACCGGGGAGCTGTTTTTT. The genes are TRBV11-2 and TRBJ2-2; D is ambiguous. Trimming removed 4 bases from V and 4 bases from J, with 13 bases in between. CDR1 is SGHAT, CDR2 FQNNGV, per germline. The CDR3 sequence is 15 residues long.

This clonotype was found a few times. The chain carries TRBV15 and TRBJ2-2; D remains ambiguous. From germline, CDR1 is LNHNV and CDR2 YYDKDF (reference sequence). CDR3 length: 13 residues. V lost 7 bases and J 7 bases, leaving 13 bases between the germline ends. The CDR3 reads CATTPQWGGELFF. CDR3 nucleotide sequence: TGTGCCACCACCCCCCAATGGGGCGGGGAGCTGTTTTTT.

The chain joins TRBV12-3 or TRBV12-4 to TRBJ1-5; TRBD1 matches at 8 bases. Trimming took 6 bases from V and 3 from J; bases not matched to a gene: 7. This CDR3 is 15 amino acids long. CDR3 sequence (DNA): TGTGCCAGCAGGGGCGGACAGGGCTACAATCAGCCCCAGCATTTT. This gives the protein CASRGGQGYNQPQHF.

The V and J genes are TRBV18 and TRBJ1-1; D ambiguous. The CDR3 has 16 residues. V was shortened by 0 bases and J by 0 bases, with 11 bases between the two germline ends. The germline V gene encodes CDR1 KGHSH and CDR2 LQKENI. CDR3 coding DNA: TGTGCCAGCTCACCACCGCGAGGGAACATGAACACTGAAGCTTTCTTT. Translating gives CASSPPRGNMNTEAFF.